The entry below describes one T cell receptor (beta chain). This clone was found a few times. This receptor's antigen is unknown. No base quality information exists; no much larger clone differs at one position. The germline V gene (reference sequence) supplies CDR1 MNHEY and CDR2 SMNVEV. From its cysteine to its phenylalanine, the CDR3 spans 16 amino acids. Only the CDR3 part of the read is kept: 48 bases, read in frame from the first base. Clipping removes 6 bases from V and 4 bases from J, with 10 as the unmatched junction base count. The library was generated by the immunoSEQ multiplex PCR assay. A mixture of 60 forward primers for TCR Vbeta segments and 13 reverse primers for TCR Jbeta segments was used in the multiplex PCR. The CDR3 region of rearranged TCR beta genes was amplified from genomic DNA with a multiplex PCR assay. The amplified TCR beta libraries were sequenced on the Illumina HiSeq System as 87-base-pair reads. Per the original workflow: Across the roughly 640 repertoires, a later analysis counted 75 million to 90 million unique TCR beta chains, approximately 10 million of which were shared by at least two donors. Raw reads were error-corrected and collapsed into unique sequences by a nearest-neighbor algorithm in which closely related sequences were merged to remove PCR and sequencing errors. CDR3 sequences were aligned to IMGT reference sequences to assign V, D and J gene segments. For a sequence to be retained, at least a six-nucleotide match to both a V gene segment and a J gene segment was required. A rearrangement was called productive if the CDR3 had no stop codons and remained in frame with V and J, and every other rearrangement was called non-productive. Following IMGT convention, CDR3 was defined as the stretch from the second conserved V-encoded cysteine up to the conserved J-encoded phenylalanine. The earlier analysis of 587 of the donors excluded sequences that lacked an unambiguous match to a single V gene segment. In an earlier analysis of about 590 of the donors, a V segment was called functional when productive rearrangements were above 56.7%, and segregating when the standard deviation between donors exceeded 5%. To diagnose cytomegalovirus status from the catalog of TCR beta chain sequences, a statistical classification framework was built. In a later analysis, TCR nucleotide sequences were compared against IMGT/GENE-DB human TR gene sequences so that V and J genes could be assigned. The TCRdist pipeline was used in a later analysis to assign CDR3 sequences and most-parsimonious VDJ recombination scenarios. In a later analysis, every TCR beta chain was defined by the combination of its CDR3 amino acid sequence and its V-gene family, and reads without a unique V-gene family were dropped. A later analysis removed several hundred highly shared, low-generation-probability nucleotide sequences to deal with suspected cross-contamination and a sequencing artifact. In a later analysis, a clonal expansion index for each public chain was calculated from normalized within-repertoire ranks of inferred template counts. Generation probabilities in a later analysis came from a VDJ recombination model fitted to out-of-frame rearrangements, and those results were checked against IGoR. In a later analysis, TCR-TCR, TCR-HLA and TCR-CMV co-occurrence was scored with hypergeometric tests, and a repertoire-size bias correction was applied to TCR pairs. A later analysis estimated false discovery rates by permuting HLA or CMV assignments 20 times. In a later analysis, co-occurring TCRs were grouped using DBSCAN, and TCRdist sequence similarity was added for clustering within HLA-allele-positive subsets. Co-occurrence clustering excluded repertoires with fewer than 30,000 or more than 120,000 public chains, plus five with anomalous nucleotide sharing. Not all clones reach the TCRdb copy of this immuneACCESS table, which keeps in-frame sequences only. Checked studies attribute under half of the gap to unresolved V genes and leave the rest unexplained. The DNA was the basis for D and trimming; V, J and clone size are from that table. This sample is represented by over 120,000 clones; 8.5% to 10% of them were singletons. 1.8% of the sample goes to the ten largest clones.

The data originate from a study of cytomegalovirus exposure and HLA in healthy donors (dated by TCRdb to about 2017). The study in broad terms: An earlier analysis of roughly 500 of the donors reported over 250 Gb of sequence data and about 120 million unique TCR beta sequences obtained from 180 million or so T cells. An early release covering roughly 580 HLA-typed donors comprised roughly 300 gigabases of sequencing data and around 85 million unique TCR sequences. Of the roughly 390 genotyped donors, roughly 76% were placed in the genetic ancestry cluster associated with self-reported Caucasian donors. The study aimed to test whether cataloging public T cell receptors could reveal signatures of past pathogen exposure. The T cell repertoires of some 670 subjects were profiled by immunosequencing and related to cytomegalovirus serostatus. Along with the roughly 670-subject first cohort, a separate validation cohort of 120 different subjects was used. The study combined high-throughput TCR immunosequencing, statistical association of individual TCRs with disease status, and machine learning to predict cytomegalovirus infection status. A later analysis re-examined previously published TCR beta repertoires from over 500 donors and added high-resolution HLA genotyping to investigate patterns of TCR occurrence. The later analysis used no new phenotypic data to find candidate immune exposures, relying instead on TCR beta sequences and their occurrence across donors. In an earlier analysis of roughly 540 of the donors, high-throughput TCR beta sequencing was used to judge whether each TCR beta V gene segment behaved as functional or pseudogenic. Donor age, sex, ethnicity and CMV serostatus were compiled together with the repertoire data. A later genetic analysis took genome-wide SNP genotypes for about 55% of the roughly 670 donors and used that subset as a discovery cohort. Every discovery cohort repertoire had been produced on one sequencing platform. Class I and class II HLA loci were covered by the typing at four-digit resolution. Typing coverage differed by locus: A, B, C, DRB1 and DQB1 were typed in roughly 620-630 donors, DQA1 in 500 to 550, DPA1 in nearly 610, and DPB1 in roughly 450. Roughly 5 DR-DQ haplotypes were handled as single units for association and clustering, since linkage in the cohort was strong. Among around 400 genotyped donors of the cohort, an average of roughly 240,000 unique TCR beta nucleotide sequences were sequenced per donor, roughly 18% of them non-productive.

The cohort consisted of 666 healthy bone marrow donors. At the time of sampling, all cohort members were nominally healthy, though unrecorded immune exposures were likely present. The donor tested CMV seronegative, placing the donor among the approximately 400 seronegative members of the cohort. A peripheral blood sample was collected from each donor, and TCR beta sequencing was performed on peripheral blood mononuclear cells. The Qiagen DNeasy Blood Extraction Kit was used to extract genomic DNA from the blood cell samples. Results and caveats for the whole study, not just this receptor: The 87-base-pair reads could not distinguish some IMGT-functional V segments, including TRBV6-2 and TRBV6-3, so those segments were excluded. In an earlier analysis of approximately 590 of the donors, most TCR beta V segments appeared in productive rearrangements about 90% or about 30% of the time, broadly matching IMGT annotations. When HLA alleles, especially DR and DQ, strongly co-occurred, TCR associations were difficult to assign to individual alleles. Correlated functional status among segregating V segments might reflect linkage disequilibrium, but an unknown experimental factor could not be ruled out. Three of the identified cytomegalovirus-associated TCR beta chains were confirmed in vitro to be specific for cytomegalovirus antigens. According to a later analysis, most CMV-associated TCR beta chains appeared to be HLA-restricted, and the HLA associations seemed to be driven largely by CMV exposure. A later analysis found that TCR association rates varied across HLA loci, with DRB1 alleles showing the most associated TCRs and HLA-C alleles the fewest. A total of some 180 TCR beta chains were listed by the study as associated with cytomegalovirus. Most TCR sequences were seen in very few donors, while some public TCRs were found in many individuals. Cytomegalovirus status was reported to be diagnosed by the classifier with high specificity and sensitivity in both the original and validation cohorts. In this cohort, only TCR beta chains were sequenced, and detectable features were limited by the absence of alpha or paired-chain data. Because HLA typing was missing for some donors at each locus, association tests included only the typed subset. A later analysis reported that several top co-occurrence clusters appeared linked to parvovirus B19, influenza, CMV and Epstein-Barr virus. The authors suggested that the approach could potentially be generalized to other disease states and immunological phenotypes. The presence/absence analyses assumed that sequencing depth was roughly uniform across donors, and that assumption may not be true. A cluster of highly shared sequence variants was judged likely to be a technical artifact of the sequencing pipeline. About 17 rarely observed V segments, including chromosome 9 orphons, were excluded from the earlier analysis of approximately 500 of the donors because counts were too low. A later analysis associated around 16,000 TCR beta sequences with specific HLA alleles at a false discovery rate of 0.05. A later genetic analysis associated a missense DCLRE1C variant with V-gene and J-gene trimming of TCR beta chains, and an independent cohort replicated the association. Compared with equally common non-associated chains, HLA-associated TCR beta chains in a later analysis were more clonally expanded and had lower generation probabilities. For the cohort, immune exposure information was limited to CMV serostatus. A further reported finding was that TCR beta sequences accurately predicted the HLA-A and HLA-B alleles for most subjects in the first cohort. According to a later genetic analysis, donors in an Asian-associated ancestry cluster had fewer N-insertions in productive TCRs than the approximately 670-donor mean.

The chain employs TRBV27 and TRBJ2-1; 9 bases in the junction line up with TRBD2. Material: PBMCs. The sequence came from a man aged 45 to 65 in good health and CMV-seronegative. The bases are TGTGCCAGCAGCCTCTTCTTAGCGGGAGCGTACAATGAGCAGTTCTTC. Translated, this is CASSLFLAGAYNEQFF.